Listed here are 4 T cell receptor beta chains from one sample, sequenced in a study of a mutant IDH1 vaccine in newly diagnosed glioma. What these receptors recognize is not known. Libraries were prepared by immunoSEQ multiplex PCR; TCRdb keeps only in-frame clonotypes and omits some of them. The sample lists 60,000 to 65,000 clones; roughly 87% were seen once. The time point here: week 47, end of study. Vaccinated patients received 300 ug of mutant IDH1 20-mer peptide per dose, with topical imiquimod. Here the sequenced sample was PBMCs, taken from a glioma patient whose treatment included an IDH1 peptide vaccine. The receptors were sampled from a man aged 30-40 years with glioma.

J is TRBJ2-3 and V is TRBV6-6; 8 nucleotides line up with TRBD2. In germline, CDR1 is MNHNY, CDR2 SVGAGI (reference sequence). V was pared by 2 bases and J by 2 bases, with 3 bases of the junction left unmatched. The CDR3 contains 15 residues. The CDR3 protein is CASSYKRGLTDTQYF. CDR3 sequence (DNA): TGTGCCAGCAGTTACAAGCGGGGGCTCACAGATACGCAGTATTTT.

The CDR3 spells CASSYIGEKLFF. For the CDR3, the DNA is TGTGCCAGCAGTTACATTGGTGAAAAACTGTTTTTT. The genes are TRBV6-6 and TRBJ1-4, with unresolved D. Germline V lookup: CDR1 MNHNY, CDR2 SVGAGI (reference sequence). The CDR3 totals 12 residues. V was cut by 2 bases and J by 7 bases, with 5 bases left in between.

There are a few counts of this clone. CDR3 DNA: TGTGCCAGCAGCCGACTGGGACTAGCGGGGGCCCTTAGCACAGATACGCAGTATTTT. Amino acid sequence: CASSRLGLAGALSTDTQYF. The V call is TRBV4-2, the J call TRBJ2-3, with 14 nucleotides matching TRBD2. CDR3 length equals 19 residues. Germline V gives CDR1 LGHNA, CDR2 YNFKEQ. J lost 0 bases, V lost 4 bases, and 9 bases had no gene match.

This clone was seen once. This rearrangement joins TRBV27 to TRBJ1-4; a weak D match, TRBD1 (5 bases). Trimming left V 0 bases short and J 8 bases short, with 16 bases between. This CDR3 comprises 16 residues. Germline CDR1 reads MNHEY; CDR2 reads SMNVEV (reference sequence). CDR3 protein: CASSLSRGRPTEKLFF. Written as DNA, the CDR3 is TGTGCCAGCAGTTTATCGAGGGGAAGACCAACCGAAAAACTGTTTTTT.